Included here is one T cell receptor beta chain sequence, with context. The data are from a study of blood T cell repertoires in COVID-19. CDR1 and CDR2 from the germline V gene are LNHDA and SQIVND (reference sequence). V was pared by 3 bases and J by 0 bases, with 14 bases between. CDR3 length: 16 amino acids. Produced via immunoSEQ multiplex PCR; TCRdb's table is partial and in-frame only. Among some 370,000 clones listed, around 86% were seen once. The source material was PBMCs or T cells enriched from blood (not recorded which). This sequence originates from a woman between 45 and 60 years old who had recovered from COVID-19. The chain carries TRBV19 and TRBJ2-5, with D possibly matching TRBD1 (6 bases). This CDR3 reads CASSIPGTRDQETQYF. In DNA form, the CDR3 reads TGTGCCAGTAGTATTCCCGGGACAAGGGACCAAGAGACCCAGTACTTC. Together with reference TRBV19 and TRBJ2-5, the CDR3 gives the full variable domain: DGGITQSPKYLFRKEGQNVTLSCEQNLNHDAMYWYRQDPGQGLRLIYYSQIVNDFQKGDIAEGYSVSREKKESFPLTVTSAQKNPTAFYLCASSIPGTRDQETQYFGPGTRLLVL.